These 4 T cell receptor beta chains were all obtained from the same sample, sequenced in a study of cytomegalovirus exposure and HLA in healthy donors. TCRdb keeps only in-frame clones here, not all; method: immunoSEQ multiplex PCR. This sample has fewer than 95,000 clones, with 94% found just once. The source material was PBMCs. The receptors were gathered from a woman younger than 30 in good health and CMV-seronegative.

This chain links TRBV9 with TRBJ2-7; 7 bases are a match to TRBD1. CDR1 and CDR2 (germline): SGDLS, YYNGEE. The ends lost 0 bases at V and 8 bases at J; junction bases unmatched: 8. CDR3 length: 14 residues. CDR3 bases: TGTGCCAGCAGCGTAGAGTGGCAGGGGGTAAAGCAGTACTTC. It translates to CASSVEWQGVKQYF. Drawing the rest from reference TRBV9 and TRBJ2-7, the complete variable domain is DSGVTQTPKHLITATGQRVTLRCSPRSGDLSVYWYQQSLDQGLQFLIQYYNGEERAKGNILERFSAQQFPDLHSELNLSSLELGDSALYFCASSVEWQGVKQYFGPGTRLTVT.

This chain links TRBV9 with TRBJ2-3, with D possibly TRBD2 on 7 matching bases. Germline assignment: CDR1 SGDLS and CDR2 YYNGEE. The CDR3 contains 18 residues. Trimming cost V 0 bases and J 2 bases, with 19 bases left between them. The CDR3 DNA reads TGTGCCAGCAGCGTAGAAGGCGGGGGCCTACTATACACAGATACGCAGTATTTT. Its translation: CASSVEGGGLLYTDTQYF.

V gene TRBV30 combines with J gene TRBJ1-2; D is possibly TRBD1 (5 bases). The germline V and J ends were trimmed by 0 bases and 0 bases, with 26 bases remaining between them. Looked up from germline, CDR1 is GTSNPN and CDR2 is SVGIG (reference sequence). The CDR3 is 20 residues long. CDR3 nucleotide sequence: TGTGCCTGGAGTGTACTCGACCCCTGGGGCCCCGACGACGCTAACTATGGCTACACCTTC. This codes for CAWSVLDPWGPDDANYGYTF.

The chain couples TRBV7-9 to TRBJ2-7; TRBD2 might be the D (6 bases). Germline assignment: CDR1 SEHNR and CDR2 FQNEAQ (reference sequence). This CDR3 region has 15 residues. Trimming stripped 4 bases from V and 3 bases from J, with 16 bases between. The CDR3 nucleotides are TGTGCCAGCAGCTCCCCGGGGGTGAACCTCTACGAGCAGTACTTC. It specifies CASSSPGVNLYEQYF.